The 3 T cell receptor beta chains below come from one sample, sequenced in a study of cytomegalovirus exposure and HLA in healthy donors. Primers: 60 Vbeta forward and 13 Jbeta reverse. Clones were sequenced by immunoSEQ multiplex PCR, and TCRdb holds only the in-frame ones, with some missing. The table has about 140,000 clones, 55% to 80% seen once; the top ten hold 2.4%. Sequencing was performed on PBMCs. The receptors originated from a woman in her 40s in good health and CMV-seronegative.

This chain uses TRBV5-1 with TRBJ1-2; 7 bases agree with TRBD1. Germline V CDR1 and CDR2: SGHRS, YFSETQ. The V segment lost 0 bases and the J segment 3 bases; nucleotides outside the gene matches: 2. This CDR3 spans 14 amino acids. Written as DNA, the CDR3 is TGCGCCAGCAGCTTGGAGGGGGCGGACTATGGCTACACCTTC. This codes for CASSLEGADYGYTF.

The chain is built from TRBV6-5 and TRBJ2-1, with TRBD1 matching 7 bases. J was trimmed by 4 bases and V by 7 bases; bases with no gene match: 4. The CDR3 runs to 13 residues. Germline CDR1 MNHEY, CDR2 SVGAGI. The CDR3 reads CASTPTGYNEQFF. Here the CDR3 DNA reads TGTGCCAGCACTCCGACAGGGTACAATGAGCAGTTCTTC.

The chain carries TRBV18 and TRBJ2-2, with a tentative D call TRBD1 (5 bases). This CDR3 is built from 15 residues. From germline, CDR1 is KGHSH and CDR2 LQKENI. Trimming cost V 3 bases and J 4 bases, with 12 bases left between them. The chain's CDR3 is CASSPPLDSTGELFF. The CDR3 coding sequence is TGTGCCAGCTCACCCCCTCTTGACAGCACCGGGGAGCTGTTTTTT.